This T cell receptor beta chain is from a study of blood T cell repertoires in COVID-19. Study details: Specimens from acute and convalescent COVID-19 originated in the United States, Italy and Spain.

The V end lost 2 bases, the J end lost 4 bases, and 13 bases lay between the germline ends. This CDR3 comprises 15 residues. Germline assignment: CDR1 SGHKS and CDR2 YYEKEE (reference sequence). Original processing methods: Scientists estimated how many nucleated cells there were by amplifying reference gene primers. Here immunoSEQ multiplex PCR was the method, and the copy in TCRdb shows in-frame clones only, minus some. The V and J calls and clone size are taken from that table; D and trimming were inferred from the DNA. The repertoire consists of 380,000 or so clones, with about 90% occurring once and the leading ten covering 0.95% to 1.5%.

The V gene is TRBV5-5, the J gene TRBJ2-1; possible D gene TRBD1, 6 bases. The sample consisted of peripheral blood. The sequence was collected from a man aged 35 to 55 with acute or convalescent COVID-19. CDR3 coding DNA: TGTGCCAGCAGCTTAGGTGGGGGCGGTTACAATGAGCAGTTCTTC. Residues: CASSLGGGGYNEQFF.